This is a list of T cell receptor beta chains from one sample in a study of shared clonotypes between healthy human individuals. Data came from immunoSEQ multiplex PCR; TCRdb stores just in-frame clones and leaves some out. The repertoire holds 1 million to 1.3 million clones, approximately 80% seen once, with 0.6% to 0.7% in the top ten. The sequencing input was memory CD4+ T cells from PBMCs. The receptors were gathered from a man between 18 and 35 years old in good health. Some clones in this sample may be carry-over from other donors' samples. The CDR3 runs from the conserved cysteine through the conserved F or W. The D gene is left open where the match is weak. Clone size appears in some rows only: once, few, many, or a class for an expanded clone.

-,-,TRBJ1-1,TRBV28,TGTGCCAGCAGTTTGGTAGGGATCACTGAAGCTTTCTTT,CASSLVGITEAFF
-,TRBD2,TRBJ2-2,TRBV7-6,TGTGCCAGCAGCTTAAGGGGACTACCGCAGCCGTCGAACACCGGGGAGCTGTTTTTT,CASSLRGLPQPSNTGELFF
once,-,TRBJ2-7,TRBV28,TGTGCCAGCAGTTTGGGACTCTTCTACGAGCAGTACTTC,CASSLGLFYEQYF
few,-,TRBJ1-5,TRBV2,TGTGCCAGCCCCGGGACCCAGAGGAATCAGCCCCAGCATTTT,CASPGTQRNQPQHF
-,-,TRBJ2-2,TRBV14,TGTGCCAGCAGCCTCGTAGGCGCCGGGGAGCTGTTTTTT,CASSLVGAGELFF
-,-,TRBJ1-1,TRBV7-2,TGTGCCAGCAGCTTAGAAGGGATTGAAGCTTTCTTT,CASSLEGIEAFF
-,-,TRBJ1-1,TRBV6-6,TGTGCCAGCGGTTACGGTGTGGGGGGAATGAACACTGAAGCTTTCTTT,CASGYGVGGMNTEAFF
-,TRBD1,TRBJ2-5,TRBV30,TGTGCCTGGACAGGGGGAGAGACCCAGTACTTC,CAWTGGETQYF
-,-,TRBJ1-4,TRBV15,TGTGCCACCAGCAGTAACCAGGGCAGCCCTAATGAAAAACTGTTTTTT,CATSSNQGSPNEKLFF
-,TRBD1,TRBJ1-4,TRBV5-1,TGCGCCAGCAGCTCGACAGGGGTTAATGAAAAACTGTTTTTT,CASSSTGVNEKLFF
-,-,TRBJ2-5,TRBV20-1,TGCAGTGCTAGAGCTATAGAGACCCAGTACTTC,CSARAIETQYF
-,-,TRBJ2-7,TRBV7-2,TGTGCCAGCAGCCTGTGGGACGGCTACGAGCAGTACTTC,CASSLWDGYEQYF
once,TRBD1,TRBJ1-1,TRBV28,TGTGCCAGCAGCGAGCGGGCAGGGGGCACTGAAGCTTTCTTT,CASSERAGGTEAFF
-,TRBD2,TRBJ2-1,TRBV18,TGTGCCAGCTCAGCCGGGACTAGCGGGAGAGCTGAGCAGTTCTTC,CASSAGTSGRAEQFF
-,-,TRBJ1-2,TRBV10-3,TGTGCCATCAGTGAGTCTGAACGGTCTTTGGGCTACACCTTC,CAISESERSLGYTF
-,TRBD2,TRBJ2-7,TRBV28,TGTGCCAGCACCTCCCCTAGCGGGAGCTACGAGCAGTACTTC,CASTSPSGSYEQYF
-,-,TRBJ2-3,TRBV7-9,TGTGCCAGCAGCCTAAACCTCCCAGATACGCAGTATTTT,CASSLNLPDTQYF
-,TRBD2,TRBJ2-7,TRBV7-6,TGTGCCAGCAGCTTAGGTGTAAAGGAAAGTAGCGGGAGTGGAGGAGAGCAGTACTTC,CASSLGVKESSGSGGEQYF
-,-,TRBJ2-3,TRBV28,TGTGCCAGCAGTTTATCCGGGTGGGGCACAGATACGCAGTATTTT,CASSLSGWGTDTQYF
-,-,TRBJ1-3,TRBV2,TGTGCCAGCAGGGGGAGTCCCAGCATCTCTGGAAACACCATATATTTT,CASRGSPSISGNTIYF
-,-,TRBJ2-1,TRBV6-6,TGTGCCAGCAGTTACCCCGGGACGAGCAATGAGCAGTTCTTC,CASSYPGTSNEQFF
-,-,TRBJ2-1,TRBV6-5,TGTGCCAGCACCCGGGGCAACAATGAGCAGTTCTTC,CASTRGNNEQFF
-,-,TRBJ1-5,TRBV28,TGTGCCAGCAGCGCAGGCAATCAGCCCCAGCATTTT,CASSAGNQPQHF
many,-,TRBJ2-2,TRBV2,TGTGCCAGCGGGGTTACGAACACCGGGGAGCTGTTTTTT,CASGVTNTGELFF
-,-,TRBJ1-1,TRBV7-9,TGTGCCAGCAGCCCATCCGCTGGGGTCACTGAAGCTTTCTTT,CASSPSAGVTEAFF
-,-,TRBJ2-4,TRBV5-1,TGCGCCAGCAGGCCGTCGTTGACCAAAAACATTCAGTACTTC,CASRPSLTKNIQYF
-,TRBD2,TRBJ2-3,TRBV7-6,TGTGCCAGCAGCTTAGTTGGCGGGAGTAGCACAGATACGCAGTATTTT,CASSLVGGSSTDTQYF
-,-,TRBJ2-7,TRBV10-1,TGCGCCAGCAGCCCCAGTTTAGGCCAGGGGCGCCCTTACGAGCAGTACTTC,CASSPSLGQGRPYEQYF
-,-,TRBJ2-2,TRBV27,TGTGCCAGCAGTCCCTCCTTACTTAACACCGGGGAGCTGTTTTTT,CASSPSLLNTGELFF
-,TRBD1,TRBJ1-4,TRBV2,TGTGCCAGCAGTGACGCGGCAGGGGGCATAGTGGGTGAAAAACTGTTTTTT,CASSDAAGGIVGEKLFF
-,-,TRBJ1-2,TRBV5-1,TGCGCCAGCACCGACCCAGGGACCTATGGCTACACCTTC,CASTDPGTYGYTF
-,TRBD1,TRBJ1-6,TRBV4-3,TGCGCCAGCAGCCACCGGGACAGGGACTCACCCCTCCACTTT,CASSHRDRDSPLHF
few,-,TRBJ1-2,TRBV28,TGTGCCGGCTCGACAGGAGGGGACTATGGCTACACCTTC,CAGSTGGDYGYTF
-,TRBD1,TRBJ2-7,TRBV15,TGTGCCACCAGCAGCCCCCGGGACAGCAAGAACGAGCAGTACTTC,CATSSPRDSKNEQYF
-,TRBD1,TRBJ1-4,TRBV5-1,TGCGCCAGCAGCCCCAAAGGGGGCGCAGGCGAAAAACTGTTTTTT,CASSPKGGAGEKLFF
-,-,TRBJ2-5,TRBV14,TGTGCCAGCAGCCAAGACAGGGGGGCATGGGTCAAAGAGACCCAGTACTTC,CASSQDRGAWVKETQYF
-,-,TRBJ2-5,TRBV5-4,TGTGCCAGCAGCTTGGGCGGGGCAGGACAAGAGACCCAGTACTTC,CASSLGGAGQETQYF
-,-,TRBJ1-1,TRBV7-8,TGTGCCAGCAGCCCCCGCGCGACAGGCTCCACTGAAGCTTTCTTT,CASSPRATGSTEAFF
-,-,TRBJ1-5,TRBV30,TGTGCCTGGACTGGCCCTGGAGAATCTAGCAATCAGCCCCAGCATTTT,CAWTGPGESSNQPQHF
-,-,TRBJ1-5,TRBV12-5,TGTGCTAGTGGTCTGGACAGCAATCAGCCCCAGCATTTT,CASGLDSNQPQHF
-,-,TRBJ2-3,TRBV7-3,TGTGCCAGCAGCTTTTTCTCCGGGGGCCGAGGTACAGATACGCAGTATTTT,CASSFFSGGRGTDTQYF
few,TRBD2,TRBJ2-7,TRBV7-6,TGTGCCAGCAGCGCGCGTCTAGCGGGAAAGTACGAGCAGTACTTC,CASSARLAGKYEQYF
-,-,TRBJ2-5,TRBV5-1,TGCGCCAGCAGGATTCGGGGCCCCCAAGAGACCCAGTACTTC,CASRIRGPQETQYF
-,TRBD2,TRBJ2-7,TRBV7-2,TGTGCCAGCAGCTTAGCGACTAGCGGGGACTACGAGCAGTACTTC,CASSLATSGDYEQYF
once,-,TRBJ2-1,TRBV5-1,TGCGCCAGCAGCTTGGCATTCAATGAGCAGTTCTTC,CASSLAFNEQFF
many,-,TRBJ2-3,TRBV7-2,TGTGCCAGCAGCTTCGGGACTCCCCCAGATACGCAGTATTTT,CASSFGTPPDTQYF
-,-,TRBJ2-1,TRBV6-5,TGTGCCAGTTCCCAGGGGAATGAGCAGTTCTTC,CASSQGNEQFF
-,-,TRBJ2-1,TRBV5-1,TGCGCCAGCAGCCCCAGCGGCGGTTACAATGAGCAGTTCTTC,CASSPSGGYNEQFF
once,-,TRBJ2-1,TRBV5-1,TGCGCCAGCAGCTTCGCAGGCTCAACCTCCTACAATGAGCAGTTCTTC,CASSFAGSTSYNEQFF
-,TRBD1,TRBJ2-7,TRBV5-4,TGTGCCAGCAGCTGGGACAGGGGAGGCGAGCAGTACTTC,CASSWDRGGEQYF
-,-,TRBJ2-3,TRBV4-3,TGCGCCAGCAGCCAGTCGAGGGCGGGGATTTTAGATACGCAGTATTTT,CASSQSRAGILDTQYF
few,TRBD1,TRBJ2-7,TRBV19,TGTGCCAGTAGCAAGAAATCCCGGGACAGGGGATTCTACGAGCAGTACTTC,CASSKKSRDRGFYEQYF
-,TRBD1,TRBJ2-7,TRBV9,TGTGCCAGCAGCGTAGGGGGACAGTCCTACGAGCAGTACTTC,CASSVGGQSYEQYF
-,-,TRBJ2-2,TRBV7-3,TGTGCCAGCAGCCCCTCGACAGGCACCGGGGAGCTGTTTTTT,CASSPSTGTGELFF
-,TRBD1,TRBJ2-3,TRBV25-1,TGTGCCAGCTCCGACAGGGGGCGAGCAGATACGCAGTATTTT,CASSDRGRADTQYF